These T cell receptor beta chains were read from a single sample in a study of blood T cell repertoires in COVID-19. Clones were read by immunoSEQ multiplex PCR, and TCRdb kept only the in-frame ones, dropping some. This table holds 70,000 or so clones, roughly 80% found once. What was sequenced was peripheral blood. The receptors come from a man in his 60s with acute or convalescent COVID-19. CDR3s include the opening cysteine and the closing phenylalanine or tryptophan. A D gene is named only where the DNA matches it firmly. Only some rows state a clone size, as once, few, many or a class for expanded clones.

D gene	V gene	CDR3 length	J gene	clone size	CDR3 protein	CDR3 DNA
NA	TRBV4-3	14	TRBJ2-7	NA	CASSQDRLTAEQYF	TGCGCCAGCAGCCAAGATAGGCTTACAGCCGAGCAGTACTTC
NA	TRBV15	20	TRBJ1-3	NA	CATSRDRDTTLVPSGNTIYF	TGTGCCACCAGCAGAGATAGGGACACCACCTTAGTACCCTCTGGAAACACCATATATTTT
NA	TRBV19	14	TRBJ1-2	NA	CASSAGVQIYGYTF	TGTGCCAGTAGTGCGGGCGTCCAAATCTATGGCTACACCTTC
NA	TRBV11-1	15	TRBJ1-1	NA	CASSLSDRGNTEAFF	TGTGCCAGCAGCCTATCGGACAGAGGGAACACTGAAGCTTTCTTT
NA	TRBV7-9	13	TRBJ1-1	NA	CASSQEKNTEAFF	TGTGCCAGCAGCCAGGAAAAGAACACTGAAGCTTTCTTT
TRBD1	TRBV6-5	15	TRBJ1-1	few	CASSTHDRGWTEAFF	TGTGCCAGCAGTACCCACGACAGGGGTTGGACTGAAGCTTTCTTT
NA	TRBV10-2	16	TRBJ2-7	NA	CASSENARVSAYEQYF	TGCGCCAGCAGTGAGAATGCGAGGGTTTCAGCCTACGAGCAGTACTTC
NA	TRBV7-9	16	TRBJ1-2	NA	CASSPGRDRRPYGYTF	TGTGCCAGCAGCCCCGGGCGAGACAGGAGACCTTATGGCTACACCTTC
NA	TRBV7-6	16	TRBJ2-3	NA	CASSPGWGPSTDTQYF	TGTGCCAGCAGCCCGGGTTGGGGGCCTAGCACAGATACGCAGTATTTT
NA	TRBV7-2	15	TRBJ2-7	NA	CASSLYERPGYEQYF	TGTGCCAGCAGCTTATACGAGCGTCCGGGCTACGAGCAGTACTTC
TRBD1	TRBV24-1	14	TRBJ2-1	few	CATKGTGLGDEQFF	TGTGCCACCAAGGGGACAGGGCTAGGCGATGAGCAGTTCTTC
TRBD1	TRBV19	14	TRBJ1-4	NA	CASSRTGGDEKLFF	TGTGCCAGTAGTCGGACAGGGGGCGATGAAAAACTGTTTTTT
TRBD2	TRBV7-2	15	TRBJ2-2	NA	CASSRLAGGGGELFF	TGTGCCAGCAGTCGTCTAGCGGGGGGCGGAGGGGAGCTGTTTTTT
NA	TRBV7-3	14	TRBJ2-2	NA	CASSLQGDTGELFF	TGTGCCAGCAGCCTTCAAGGAGACACCGGGGAGCTGTTTTTT
NA	TRBV24-1	16	TRBJ2-1	NA	CATSDSSTSGFNEQFF	TGTGCCACCAGTGATTCGTCGACTAGTGGGTTCAATGAGCAGTTCTTC
NA	TRBV6-1	16	TRBJ1-5	NA	CASSDIQGSFNQPQHF	TGTGCCAGCAGTGATATACAGGGCTCGTTCAATCAGCCCCAGCATTTT
TRBD1	TRBV5-1	14	TRBJ1-3	NA	CASSWGTGGNTIYF	TGCGCCAGCAGCTGGGGGACAGGGGGAAACACCATATATTTT
NA	TRBV29-1	14	TRBJ2-3	once	CSSGGDSHTDTQYF	TGCAGCTCGGGGGGGGACAGCCACACAGATACGCAGTATTTT
NA	TRBV5-8	15	TRBJ1-5	many	CASSLDGISNQPQHF	TGTGCCAGCAGCTTGGACGGGATTAGCAATCAGCCCCAGCATTTT
TRBD2	TRBV28	15	TRBJ2-1	NA	CASRLAGGPANEQFF	TGTGCCAGCAGACTAGCGGGGGGGCCAGCCAATGAGCAGTTCTTC
TRBD1	TRBV5-1	18	TRBJ1-2	NA	CASSLASAMLRDRDGYTF	TGCGCCAGCAGCTTGGCCTCAGCAATGTTGCGGGACAGGGACGGCTACACCTTC
TRBD1	TRBV7-2	14	TRBJ2-7	NA	CASSLVQGSYEQYF	TGTGCCAGCAGCTTAGTACAGGGGTCCTACGAGCAGTACTTC
TRBD2	TRBV12-5	18	TRBJ2-5	NA	CASGSGGAQGPIQETQYF	TGTGCTAGTGGTTCCGGGGGGGCTCAAGGGCCCATCCAAGAGACCCAGTACTTC
TRBD2	TRBV7-9	14	TRBJ2-4	NA	CASSFREGGSIQYF	TGTGCCAGCAGCTTCAGGGAGGGCGGTAGCATTCAGTACTTC
NA	TRBV5-1	21	TRBJ1-4	NA	CARTGSHRAPGNYATNEKLFF	TGCGCCAGGACTGGGTCCCACCGAGCGCCGGGGAACTATGCAACTAATGAAAAACTGTTTTTT
TRBD1	TRBV5-1	15	TRBJ2-7	few	CASSWTGQFSYEQYF	TGCGCCAGCAGTTGGACGGGACAGTTCTCCTACGAGCAGTACTTC
NA	TRBV9	17	TRBJ2-3	NA	CASSVGVGGPSTDTQYF	TGTGCCAGCAGCGTAGGAGTCGGCGGGCCGAGCACAGATACGCAGTATTTT
TRBD1	TRBV18	15	TRBJ1-5	NA	CASSLGQGKIQPQHF	TGTGCCAGCTCACTCGGACAGGGTAAGATTCAGCCCCAGCATTTT
NA	TRBV11-2	14	TRBJ1-1	NA	CASSPQQGNTEAFF	TGTGCCAGCAGCCCTCAGCAGGGCAACACTGAAGCTTTCTTT
TRBD1	TRBV15	15	TRBJ2-5	NA	CATSRERGPVETQYF	TGTGCCACCAGCAGGGAAAGGGGGCCGGTGGAGACCCAGTACTTC
TRBD1	TRBV5-1	16	TRBJ2-7	NA	CASSLPGQGISYEQYF	TGCGCCAGCAGCTTGCCGGGACAGGGAATTTCCTACGAGCAGTACTTC
TRBD2	TRBV6-4	14	TRBJ2-2	NA	CASRREGNTGELFF	TGTGCCAGCAGAAGGGAGGGGAACACCGGGGAGCTGTTTTTT
TRBD2	TRBV7-9	16	TRBJ2-3	NA	CASSLGTSGGSDTQYF	TGTGCCAGCAGCTTAGGGACTAGCGGGGGGAGCGATACGCAGTATTTT
NA	TRBV23-1	19	TRBJ1-1	NA	CASRKSGRGHLGLNTEAFF	TGCGCCAGCAGAAAGTCGGGCAGGGGACACCTTGGCCTGAACACTGAAGCTTTCTTT
TRBD1	TRBV3-1/TRBV3-2	16	TRBJ1-2	NA	CASSPRRAGGNYGYTF	TGTGCCAGCAGCCCCCGGAGGGCAGGGGGAAACTATGGCTACACCTTC
NA	TRBV18	12	TRBJ2-7	NA	CASSPDSYEQYF	TGTGCCAGCTCACCAGACAGCTACGAGCAGTACTTC
TRBD1	TRBV2	14	TRBJ1-6	NA	CASSVTGLNSPLHF	TGTGCCAGCAGTGTGACAGGGCTGAATTCACCCCTCCACTTT
TRBD1	TRBV11-2	18	TRBJ1-1	NA	CASSPRLGQGAGGTEAFF	TGTGCCAGCAGCCCCCGACTGGGACAGGGGGCAGGAGGGACTGAAGCTTTCTTT
NA	TRBV6-5	14	TRBJ1-2	NA	CASSPNLWGDGYTF	TGTGCCAGCAGTCCTAATTTATGGGGGGACGGCTACACCTTC
NA	TRBV5-6	14	TRBJ2-3	NA	CASSLQGRADTQYF	TGTGCCAGCAGCCTCCAGGGGCGCGCAGATACGCAGTATTTT
NA	TRBV12-3/TRBV12-4	12	TRBJ1-1	once	CASTKGVAEAFF	TGTGCCAGCACCAAGGGAGTGGCTGAAGCTTTCTTT
NA	TRBV6-4	15	TRBJ2-6	NA	CASSAGGTGANVLTF	TGTGCCAGCAGTGCGGGGGGCACTGGGGCCAACGTCCTGACTTTC
NA	TRBV18	17	TRBJ1-6	NA	CASSPLGREANNSPLHF	TGTGCCAGCTCACCATTAGGACGGGAGGCAAATAATTCACCCCTCCACTTT
TRBD1	TRBV5-1	13	TRBJ1-4	NA	CASSLGQGRKLFF	TGCGCCAGCAGCTTGGGACAGGGAAGAAAACTGTTTTTT
NA	TRBV7-2	13	TRBJ1-4	few	CASRQREAEKLFF	TGTGCCAGCAGGCAAAGGGAGGCAGAAAAACTGTTTTTT
TRBD1	TRBV6-4	16	TRBJ2-6	NA	CASSQGQVSGANVLTF	TGTGCCAGCAGTCAGGGACAGGTCTCGGGGGCCAACGTCCTGACTTTC
TRBD1	TRBV27	19	TRBJ2-7	few	CASSLKVHGGQGDSYEQYF	TGTGCCAGCAGTTTAAAGGTCCATGGGGGACAGGGGGACTCCTACGAGCAGTACTTC
NA	TRBV5-4	15	TRBJ1-4	NA	CASSRGGRENEKLFF	TGTGCCAGCAGCCGGGGTGGACGGGAAAATGAAAAACTGTTTTTT